This TCR beta chain was captured by sequencing in a study of radiotherapy plus CTLA-4 blockade in lung cancer. For the study at large: The study recorded objective responses in 18% of patients and disease control in approximately 29%. Study findings and constraints: Among blood TCR repertoires after radiotherapy plus ipilimumab, tumor-derived clones expanded.

It was focal radiation plus CTLA-4 blockade with ipilimumab that patients with chemo-refractory metastatic non-small-cell lung cancer received. As for this clone: Its target is unknown.

The method was immunoSEQ multiplex PCR; TCRdb's version includes in-frame clones alone and lacks a portion of them. The table has 65,000 to 100,000 clones, roughly 80% seen once. Trimming removed 1 base from V and 2 bases from J; junction bases left unmatched: 3. The germline gives CDR1 MNHEY, CDR2 SVGAGI. The CDR3 is 16 amino acids. V and J are TRBV6-5 and TRBJ2-3; 10 bases are shared with TRBD2. The TCR was taken from a human donor with non-small cell lung cancer who had stable disease on radiotherapy plus ipilimumab. Sequencing was performed on peripheral blood, taken from a patient treated with radiotherapy plus ipilimumab. The CDR3: CASSYLAGGITDTQYF. Written as DNA, the CDR3 is TGTGCCAGCAGTTACTTAGCGGGAGGAATCACAGATACGCAGTATTTT.